The 25 T cell receptor beta chains below all came from one sample that was sequenced in a study of blood T cell repertoires in COVID-19. Clones were sequenced by immunoSEQ multiplex PCR, and TCRdb holds only the in-frame ones, with some missing. Here the sample spans about 380,000 clones, over 75% being singletons. Sequenced sample: PBMCs or T cells enriched from blood (not recorded which). These receptors came from a woman younger than 45 who had recovered from COVID-19.

This clone was recorded only once. The rearrangement uses TRBV28 and TRBJ1-4; a possible D gene is TRBD1 (5 bases). The CDR3 loop spans 12 amino acids. Per the germline V gene, CDR1 is MDHEN and CDR2 is SYDVKM. V was cut by 6 bases and J by 5 bases, with 7 bases left in between. The CDR3 sequence: CASRAGNEKLFF. CDR3 DNA sequence: TGTGCCAGCAGGGCAGGGAATGAAAAACTGTTTTTT.

This clone was detected only a few times. The chain joins TRBV27 to TRBJ1-2; a possible D gene is TRBD1 (6 bases). The CDR3 length is 13 residues. The germline gives CDR1 MNHEY, CDR2 SMNVEV (reference sequence). V lost 5 bases and J 5 bases, leaving 12 bases between the germline ends. The CDR3 reads CASSVTGHYGYTF. In DNA form, the CDR3 reads TGTGCCAGCAGTGTAACGGGACATTATGGCTACACCTTC.

The CDR3 is CASRSGTSGYNEQFF. For the CDR3, the DNA is TGTGCCAGCAGGTCCGGGACTAGCGGGTACAATGAGCAGTTCTTC. The gene calls are TRBV6-5 and TRBJ2-1, with 12 bases aligning to TRBD2. The CDR3 contains 15 residues. Germline lookup yields CDR1 MNHEY and CDR2 SVGAGI. Trimming took 6 bases from V and 4 from J; bases not matched to a gene: 4.

The chain has TRBV28 and TRBJ2-7; no clear D. V was cut by 3 bases and J by 4 bases, with 7 bases left in between. The CDR3 sequence is 12 residues long. Per germline, CDR1 MDHEN and CDR2 SYDVKM. This chain's CDR3 is CASSFGVYEQYF. For the CDR3, the DNA is TGTGCCAGCAGTTTCGGTGTGTACGAGCAGTACTTC.

In this sample, this clone turned up a few times. The chain joins TRBV6-5 to TRBJ1-5; 7 positions agree with TRBD1. CDR1 and CDR2 from the germline V gene are MNHEY and SVGAGI. The trim removed 8 bases at V and 5 bases at J, leaving 9 bases unmatched. The CDR3 extends over 14 amino acids. CDR3 region: CASQTGETDQPQHF. CDR3 coding DNA: TGTGCCAGCCAAACAGGGGAGACGGATCAGCCCCAGCATTTT.

This clone was seen just once. This chain uses TRBV27 with TRBJ1-2, with D tentatively TRBD1 (5 bases). The CDR3 is 14 amino acids. Per germline, CDR1 MNHEY and CDR2 SMNVEV (reference sequence). V was cut by 5 bases and J by 2 bases, with 12 bases left in between. This CDR3 is CASSHLDSNYGYTF. In DNA, the CDR3 is TGTGCCAGCAGTCACCTTGACAGCAACTATGGCTACACCTTC.

The V and J genes are TRBV19 and TRBJ2-2, with 7 bases aligning to TRBD1. CDR1 and CDR2 (germline): LNHDA, SQIVND (reference sequence). This CDR3 has 16 amino acids. Germline trimming cut 4 bases from V and 1 base from J; bases unmatched to any gene: 6. The CDR3 region has the DNA TGTGCCAGTAGTACGGAAGGGGGCAGGAACACCGGGGAGCTGTTTTTT. Translating gives CASSTEGGRNTGELFF.

CDR3 in DNA: TGTGCCAGCGGCCGGGAATCCTCCTATAATTCACCCCTCCACTTT. Amino acid sequence: CASGRESSYNSPLHF. This sequence joins TRBV27 and TRBJ1-6; D not resolved. With 8 bases removed from V and 0 bases from J, the gap between germline ends came to 11 bases. The CDR3 length is 15 residues. Germline CDR1 is MNHEY and CDR2 is SMNVEV (reference sequence).

The rearrangement links TRBV28 to TRBJ1-1; 7 bases are shared with TRBD1. Germline V gene data show CDR1 as MDHEN and CDR2 as SYDVKM. This CDR3 comprises 13 residues. CDR3 in DNA: TGTTTTCATAGACAGGGAATAAACACTGAAGCTTTCTTT. It codes for CFHRQGINTEAFF. The whole variable domain, filled in from reference TRBV28 and TRBJ1-1, reads DVKVTQSSRYLVKRTGEKVFLECVQDMDHENMFWYRQDPGLGLRLIYFSYDVKMKEKGDIPEGYSVSREKKERFSLILESASTNQTSMYLCFHRQGINTEAFFGQGTRLTVV.

The rearrangement joins TRBV28 to TRBJ2-3; 8 bases agree with TRBD2. Germline assignment: CDR1 MDHEN and CDR2 SYDVKM. V lost 2 bases to trimming and J lost 2 bases; unmatched junction nucleotides: 3. This CDR3 comprises 15 residues. CDR3 coding DNA: TGTGCCAGCAGTTTACTTAGCGGGGACACAGATACGCAGTATTTT. Protein: CASSLLSGDTDTQYF. Variable domain in full (rest from reference TRBV28 and TRBJ2-3): DVKVTQSSRYLVKRTGEKVFLECVQDMDHENMFWYRQDPGLGLRLIYFSYDVKMKEKGDIPEGYSVSREKKERFSLILESASTNQTSMYLCASSLLSGDTDTQYFGPGTRLTVL.

There are a few counts of this clone. The chain is built from TRBV15 and TRBJ2-3; 10 positions agree with TRBD2. From germline, CDR1 is LNHNV and CDR2 YYDKDF (reference sequence). J lost 6 bases, V lost 4 bases, and 10 bases had no gene match. The CDR3 spans 16 residues. For the CDR3, the DNA is TGTGCCACCAGCAACTTCCTAGCGGGAGTACGGGATACGCAGTATTTT. It codes for CATSNFLAGVRDTQYF.

V usage is TRBV27 and J usage is TRBJ1-4, with TRBD1 as a possible D gene (5 bases). The germline V gene encodes CDR1 MNHEY and CDR2 SMNVEV (reference sequence). The CDR3 covers 12 residues. V was clipped by 7 bases and J by 6 bases, with 9 bases between them. The CDR3: CASTWGDEKLFF. The CDR3 DNA sequence: TGTGCCAGCACTTGGGGGGATGAAAAACTGTTTTTT.

This chain joins TRBV19 and TRBJ1-2; D gene unclear. The V and J ends lost 5 bases and 2 bases respectively, with 9 bases between them. Germline assignment: CDR1 LNHDA and CDR2 SQIVND (reference sequence). The CDR3 consists of 13 residues. CDR3 bases: TGTGCCAGTAGTGGTCAGATCAACTATGGCTACACCTTC. Translation: CASSGQINYGYTF.

CDR3: CASSLERGRDEQYF. For the CDR3, the DNA is TGCGCCAGCAGCTTGGAGCGAGGGAGGGACGAGCAGTACTTC. The rearrangement joins TRBV5-1 to TRBJ2-7, with 7 bases matching TRBD2. Per germline, CDR1 SGHRS and CDR2 YFSETQ. Trimming took 0 bases from V and 5 from J; bases not matched to a gene: 5. This CDR3 has 14 amino acids.

J is TRBJ2-3 and V is TRBV4-1; 9 bases are shared with TRBD2. Trimming took 4 bases from V and 5 from J; bases not matched to a gene: 4. Germline values: CDR1 MGHRA, CDR2 YSYEKL. The CDR3 is 14 amino acids. The chain's CDR3 is CASSRLAGEDTQYF. CDR3 DNA: TGCGCCAGCAGCCGATTAGCGGGGGAAGATACGCAGTATTTT.

The chain carries TRBV6-5 and TRBJ1-4, with a possible D match to TRBD1 (5 bases). The CDR3 is 14 amino acids. Between the trimmed V and J ends, which lost 10 bases and 2 bases, there was a span of 14 bases. Germline assignment: CDR1 MNHEY and CDR2 SVGAGI. The CDR3 DNA reads TGTGCCACGTCCCTAGGACATACTAATGAAAAACTGTTTTTT. Amino acids: CATSLGHTNEKLFF.

The sample holds a few counts of this clone. The chain has TRBV15 and TRBJ1-2; no reliable D call. There are 15 residues in the CDR3. Trimming pared 0 bases from V and 2 bases from J, leaving 10 bases between. Germline CDR1 LNHNV, CDR2 YYDKDF (reference sequence). The DNA of the CDR3 is TGTGCCACCAGCAGAGATCGGTCCACCAACTATGGCTACACCTTC. Protein product: CATSRDRSTNYGYTF.

This rearrangement joins TRBV7-8 to TRBJ2-1; 9 bases line up with TRBD2. Per germline, CDR1 SGHVS and CDR2 FQNEAQ. Trimming took 3 bases from V and 6 from J; bases not matched to a gene: 6. The CDR3 runs 15 residues. The CDR3 DNA reads TGTGCCAGCAGCTTCCAGCGGGGGGTGGTCAATGAGCAGTTCTTC. This encodes CASSFQRGVVNEQFF. The full variable domain, rest sourced from reference TRBV7-8 and TRBJ2-1, is GAGVSQSPRYKVAKRGQDVALRCDPISGHVSLFWYQQALGQGPEFLTYFQNEAQLDKSGLPSDRFFAERPEGSVSTLKIQRTQQEDSAVYLCASSFQRGVVNEQFFGPGTRLTVL.

This sequence joins TRBV19 and TRBJ2-7; 8 bases match TRBD1. CDR3 size: 14 residues. Germline V gene data show CDR1 as LNHDA and CDR2 as SQIVND (reference sequence). The V and J ends lost 7 bases and 0 bases, in that order; junction bases with no gene match: 5. The CDR3 here is CASKETGVSYEQYF. The CDR3 nucleotides are TGTGCCAGTAAAGAGACAGGGGTCTCCTACGAGCAGTACTTC.

The chain couples TRBV6-5 to TRBJ2-7; tentatively, D is TRBD2 (5 bases). From germline, CDR1 is MNHEY and CDR2 SVGAGI. CDR3 size: 14 residues. Between the trimmed V and J ends, which lost 5 bases and 4 bases, there was a span of 15 bases. For the CDR3, the DNA is TGTGCCAGCAGTACCCGGGTAGGGAGTTACGAGCAGTACTTC. It yields the protein CASSTRVGSYEQYF.

This clone was observed once. The V gene is TRBV7-8, the J gene TRBJ2-7; D might be TRBD1 (6 bases). V was trimmed by 2 bases and J by 3 bases, leaving 11 bases between them. The germline V gene encodes CDR1 SGHVS and CDR2 FQNEAQ. There are 14 residues in the CDR3. The CDR3 DNA reads TGTGCCAGCAGCTTACAGACAGGAAACTACGAGCAGTACTTC. Its protein is CASSLQTGNYEQYF. Drawing the rest from reference TRBV7-8 and TRBJ2-7, the complete variable domain is GAGVSQSPRYKVAKRGQDVALRCDPISGHVSLFWYQQALGQGPEFLTYFQNEAQLDKSGLPSDRFFAERPEGSVSTLKIQRTQQEDSAVYLCASSLQTGNYEQYFGPGTRLTVT.

V is TRBV5-1 and J is TRBJ1-4; 7 bases map to TRBD1. Trimming took 0 bases from V and 7 from J; bases not matched to a gene: 6. The V gene's germline CDR1 is SGHRS and CDR2 YFSETQ. The CDR3 length is 15 residues. CDR3 DNA sequence: TGCGCCAGCAGCTTGGGGCTCAGGGGGGTTGAAAAACTGTTTTTT. This translates into CASSLGLRGVEKLFF. Drawing the rest from reference TRBV5-1 and TRBJ1-4, the complete variable domain is KAGVTQTPRYLIKTRGQQVTLSCSPISGHRSVSWYQQTPGQGLQFLFEYFSETQRNKGNFPGRFSGRQFSNSRSEMNVSTLELGDSALYLCASSLGLRGVEKLFFGSGTQLSVL.

CDR3 residues: CASSPPPDYYGYTF. The CDR3, as DNA: TGTGCCAGCTCACCACCCCCAGACTACTATGGCTACACCTTC. This sequence joins TRBV18 and TRBJ1-2; D unclear. The CDR3 has 14 residues. CDR1 KGHSH and CDR2 LQKENI come from the germline V gene. Trimming took off 0 bases at V and 3 bases at J, with 8 bases between the two ends.

The genes are TRBV5-1 and TRBJ2-2; no clear D. Germline assignment: CDR1 SGHRS and CDR2 YFSETQ. V was cut by 4 bases and J by 1 base, with 5 bases left in between. The CDR3 sequence is 13 residues long. The CDR3 is CASSRQNTGELFF. CDR3 DNA sequence: TGCGCCAGCAGCAGACAGAACACCGGGGAGCTGTTTTTT.

This clone was counted between two and nine times. Other DNA sequences from this sample encode an identical CDR3 as well. The V call is TRBV2, the J call TRBJ1-5; a possible D gene is TRBD1 (6 bases). The ends were cut back, 7 bases at V and 3 bases at J, with 10 bases in the middle. CDR3 size: 13 residues. The V gene's germline CDR1 is SNHLY and CDR2 FYNNEI. CDR3 residues: CASKRDTNQPQHF. The DNA of the CDR3 is TGTGCCAGCAAAAGGGACACCAATCAGCCCCAGCATTTT.